The T cell receptor (beta chain) under discussion was sequenced for a study of T-cell memory formation after mild COVID-19. About the research overall: Clusters of TCRs were largely donor specific.

Overall study results and limits: Of the contracting clones, CD4+ ones lay mainly in CM and EM, and CD8+ ones in EMRA.

TCRdb called the 5' RACE reads again in MiXCR, with one record for every CDR3 protein. The sample shows over 300,000 distinct CDR3 sequences, roughly 20% of them seen only once. Per the germline V gene, CDR1 is LGHNA and CDR2 is YNFKEQ. The germline V and J ends were trimmed by 5 bases and 2 bases, with 17 bases remaining between them. The CDR3 is made up of 16 amino acids. This clonotype was observed a handful of times. Antigen unknown. The sample taken for sequencing was PBMCs or a T cell subset sorted from them (not recorded which). The sequence derives from a man between 18 and 29 years old who had mild COVID-19 (a few samples of this study predate the infection). Cell type and time point are not known. This chain uses TRBV4-2 with TRBJ2-3; perhaps D is TRBD1 or TRBD2 (5 bases each). The CDR3 region is CASSNPGARTTDTQYF. Written as DNA, the CDR3 is TGTGCCAGCAGCAACCCCGGGGCCCGGACCACAGATACGCAGTATTTT.